The next 15 T cell receptor beta chains were all read from a single sample in a study of blood T cell repertoires in COVID-19 (dated by TCRdb to the early 2020s). Library creation used the immunoSEQ multiplex PCR assay. Entries here come from immuneACCESS through TCRdb and include only in-frame sequences with V and J called. Some clones fail to appear in such tables; in the studies checked, an unresolved V gene covers under half of the shortfall, and the cause of the remainder is unknown. Present in this sample are around 72,000 clones, roughly 87% of which were seen just once. The ten biggest clones cover approximately 30% of the sample. Sequences were obtained from peripheral blood. The source is a man aged 50 or older with acute or convalescent COVID-19.

The V gene is TRBV5-1, the J gene TRBJ2-3; 9 bases line up with TRBD2. From germline, CDR1 is SGHRS and CDR2 YFSETQ. V shed 0 bases and J 2 bases; nucleotides not matched to a gene: 4. The CDR3 covers 16 residues. CDR3 loop: CASSLVAGVSTDTQYF. CDR3 DNA sequence: TGCGCCAGCAGCTTGGTAGCGGGGGTTTCCACAGATACGCAGTATTTT.

J is TRBJ2-7 and V is TRBV2; TRBD1 agrees at 9 bases. The germline gives CDR1 SNHLY, CDR2 FYNNEI. The CDR3 has 15 residues. V lost 2 bases to trimming and J lost 5 bases; unmatched junction nucleotides: 7. The CDR3 DNA is TGTGCCAGCAGTGAATTGAGGACAGGGGTCCACGAGCAGTACTTC. Its translation: CASSELRTGVHEQYF.

The chain carries TRBV10-3 and TRBJ1-1; the match to TRBD1 covers 11 bases. Germline assignment: CDR1 ENHRY and CDR2 SYGVKD. With 11 bases clipped from V and 4 bases from J, the junction kept 6 bases outside the gene matches. The CDR3 sequence is 13 residues long. The CDR3 nucleotides read TGTGCCGTTGGACAGGGGGCTGGCACTGAAGCTTTCTTT. Residues: CAVGQGAGTEAFF.

This chain connects TRBV27 to TRBJ2-3, with D tentatively TRBD1 (6 bases). This CDR3 has 15 amino acids. Germline values: CDR1 MNHEY, CDR2 SMNVEV (reference sequence). The germline V and J ends were trimmed by 6 bases and 0 bases, with 13 bases remaining between them. The CDR3 DNA follows: TGTGCCAGCAGCCTCGACAGGCCTAGCACAGATACGCAGTATTTT. Its translation is CASSLDRPSTDTQYF.

The gene calls are TRBV29-1 and TRBJ2-1; 7 nucleotides match TRBD1. Unmatched junction bases numbered 12, after V lost 7 bases and J lost 6 bases. The length of the CDR3 is 14 residues. CDR1 and CDR2 (germline): SQVTM, ANQGSEA. CDR3 loop: CSDSTGVLGNEQFF. The CDR3 nucleotides read TGCAGCGACTCTACAGGGGTTTTGGGCAATGAGCAGTTCTTC.

The gene calls are TRBV19 and TRBJ1-1, with 8 positions matching TRBD1. The CDR3 has 14 residues. J gave up 3 bases and V 9 bases, and 9 bases lay outside the gene matches. Germline lookup yields CDR1 LNHDA and CDR2 SQIVND (reference sequence). The CDR3 protein is CASLLRGHDTEAFF. The CDR3 region has the DNA TGTGCCAGCCTACTCAGGGGGCACGACACTGAAGCTTTCTTT.

This rearrangement joins TRBV7-3 to TRBJ2-1; weak D call: TRBD2 (5 bases). Trimming removed 5 bases from V and 3 bases from J, with 8 bases in between. This CDR3 region has 13 residues. Germline values: CDR1 SGHTA, CDR2 FQGTGA. As DNA, the CDR3 is TGTGCCAGCAGCCGGGGAGACTACAATGAGCAGTTCTTC. This codes for CASSRGDYNEQFF.

The J gene is TRBJ1-2, the V gene TRBV7-2; tentatively, D is TRBD1 (6 bases). Deletions cut 3 bases from V and 4 bases from J, with 9 bases between. The germline V gene has CDR1 SGHTA and CDR2 FQGNSA. There are 13 residues in the CDR3. The chain's CDR3 is CASSLQGSYGYTF. The CDR3, as DNA: TGTGCCAGCAGCTTGCAGGGGAGCTATGGCTACACCTTC.

This sequence joins TRBV6-5 and TRBJ1-2, with D perhaps TRBD1 (6 bases). CDR1 and CDR2 (germline): MNHEY, SVGAGI. The CDR3 runs 13 residues. Trimming cost V 8 bases and J 2 bases, with 12 bases left between them. DNA of the CDR3: TGTGCCAGCCTGGAGGGGGGGAACTATGGCTACACCTTC. Translation gives CASLEGGNYGYTF.

This rearrangement joins TRBV5-1 to TRBJ2-2; no clear D gene. From germline, CDR1 is SGHRS and CDR2 YFSETQ. The CDR3 consists of 15 residues. Trimming cost V 0 bases and J 3 bases, with 9 bases left between them. The CDR3 here is CASSLGPEYTGELFF. The CDR3 region has the DNA TGCGCCAGCAGCTTGGGACCGGAGTACACCGGGGAGCTGTTTTTT.

The chain recombines TRBV28 with TRBJ1-2; D unresolved. The V gene's germline CDR1 is MDHEN and CDR2 SYDVKM. V lost 4 bases and J lost 2, with 8 bases in between. This CDR3 is built from 13 residues. CDR3 protein: CASSSGANYGYTF. The CDR3 DNA is TGTGCCAGCAGTTCAGGTGCCAACTATGGCTACACCTTC.

The rearrangement uses TRBV7-9 and TRBJ1-6, with D unclear. CDR3 length equals 13 residues. V was pared by 1 base and J by 11 bases, with 9 bases between. In germline, CDR1 is SEHNR, CDR2 FQNEAQ (reference sequence). CDR3 nucleotides: TGTGCCAGCAGCTTAGATCTAAGAACACCCCTCCACTTT. Translation gives CASSLDLRTPLHF. Full variable domain (remainder filled in from reference TRBV7-9 and TRBJ1-6): DTGVSQNPRHKITKRGQNVTFRCDPISEHNRLYWYRQTLGQGPEFLTYFQNEAQLEKSRLLSDRFSAERPKGSFSTLEIQRTEQGDSAMYLCASSLDLRTPLHFGNGTRLTVT.

The J gene is TRBJ1-2, the V gene TRBV4-1; perhaps TRBD1 as D (6 bases). With 3 bases removed from V and 3 bases from J, the gap between germline ends came to 14 bases. CDR1 is MGHRA, CDR2 YSYEKL, per germline. The CDR3 sequence is 15 residues long. CDR3 coding DNA: TGCGCCAGCAGCCAGGAAGGGGGGGCTTACTATGGCTACACCTTC. Its translation: CASSQEGGAYYGYTF.

The J gene is TRBJ1-2, the V gene TRBV30; TRBD1 is a possible D gene (6 bases). Trimming took off 2 bases at V and 2 bases at J, with 6 bases between the two ends. This CDR3 is built from 12 residues. Germline CDR1 is GTSNPN and CDR2 is SVGIG (reference sequence). The CDR3 sequence: CAWSTGNYGYTF. The DNA for the CDR3 is TGTGCCTGGAGTACAGGGAACTATGGCTACACCTTC.

The chain employs TRBV11-2 and TRBJ2-3; D is unresolved. The CDR3 has 15 residues. V was cut by 5 bases and J by 0 bases, with 12 bases left in between. Per germline, CDR1 SGHAT and CDR2 FQNNGV. The CDR3 DNA reads as TGTGCCAGCAGCCCTGCTCGGTTCAGCACAGATACGCAGTATTTT. This encodes CASSPARFSTDTQYF.